These 18 T cell receptor beta chains originate from one sample sequenced in a study of beta chain features in type 1 diabetes. Expressed TCRB transcripts were sequenced because the entire RNA isolate underwent reverse transcription. TCRdb keeps only in-frame clones here, not all; method: immunoSEQ multiplex PCR. The data contain under 300,000 clones, 8% of them seen just once; the ten biggest clones take up 1%. Material: central memory CD4+ T cells from blood. The receptors stem from a young woman in good health.

In this sample, this clone turned up many times. The chain carries TRBV15 and TRBJ2-1; D remains ambiguous. The CDR3 is 14 residues long. Between the trimmed V and J ends, which lost 2 bases and 5 bases, there was a span of 10 bases. Germline-derived CDR1 and CDR2 are LNHNV and YYDKDF (reference sequence). The CDR3 sequence: CATSRPLGHNEQFF. The CDR3 nucleotides are TGTGCCACCAGCAGACCGTTGGGCCACAATGAGCAGTTCTTC.

This clone was seen more than once but under ten times. The chain carries TRBV20-1 and TRBJ2-5; D remains ambiguous. CDR1 is DFQATT and CDR2 is SNEGSKA in the germline V gene (reference sequence). This CDR3 has 10 residues. V gave up 3 bases and J gave up 9 bases, with 8 bases separating them. Here the CDR3 DNA reads TGCAGTGCTAGTCGGTCGGCCCAGTACTTC. Its translation: CSASRSAQYF.

This clone has just a few counts. The CDR3 DNA reads as TGTGCCAGCAGTCGATTGAGCAATCAGCCCCAGCATTTT. Translated: CASSRLSNQPQHF. V and J are TRBV6-6 and TRBJ1-5; D gene unclear. V was trimmed by 5 bases and J by 1 base, leaving 6 bases between them. The V gene's germline CDR1 is MNHNY and CDR2 SVGAGI (reference sequence). CDR3 length equals 13 residues.

This clone occurred a few times. The CDR3 here is CASSAHEAGEQYV. DNA for the CDR3: TGTGCCAGCTCCGCCCACGAAGCCGGGGAGCAGTACGTC. J is TRBJ2-7 and V is TRBV18; D unclear. Between the trimmed V and J ends, which lost 6 bases and 7 bases, there was a span of 16 bases. Germline values: CDR1 KGHSH, CDR2 LQKENI. The CDR3 loop spans 13 amino acids.

J is TRBJ1-1 and V is TRBV9; D unclear. V gave up 1 base and J gave up 1 base, with 8 bases separating them. Germline V lookup: CDR1 SGDLS, CDR2 YYNGEE. This CDR3 comprises 14 residues. In DNA form, the CDR3 reads TGTGCCAGCAGCGTAAATCCACAGAACACTGAAGCTTTCTTT. It translates to CASSVNPQNTEAFF.

V usage is TRBV5-1 and J usage is TRBJ1-2; a weak D match, TRBD1 (6 bases). From germline, CDR1 is SGHRS and CDR2 YFSETQ. V lost 4 bases and J 5 bases, leaving 12 bases between the germline ends. The CDR3 loop spans 13 amino acids. CDR3 nucleotide sequence: TGCGCCAGCAGCCCAAAACAGGGATATGGCTACACCTTC. This codes for CASSPKQGYGYTF.

V and J are TRBV9 and TRBJ2-5, with D uncertain. The CDR3 is made up of 13 amino acids. Trimming cost V 2 bases and J 1 base, with 6 bases left between them. The germline V gene encodes CDR1 SGDLS and CDR2 YYNGEE. The CDR3 nucleotides read TGTGCCAGCAGCGTCGACACCCAAGAGACCCAGTACTTC. Translated, it gives CASSVDTQETQYF.

This clone has only a few counts. The chain joins TRBV7-2 to TRBJ1-6, with 7 positions matching TRBD1. CDR1 SGHTA and CDR2 FQGNSA come from the germline V gene. The CDR3 runs 15 residues. V lost 5 bases, J lost 6 bases, and 7 bases stayed unmatched. The CDR3 DNA reads TGTGCCAGCAGCAAAGGGGGACAGCTTAATTCACCCCTCCACTTT. Its protein is CASSKGGQLNSPLHF.

This chain joins TRBV30 and TRBJ2-1; the match to TRBD2 covers 13 bases. V gave up 5 bases and J gave up 7 bases; unmatched junction bases: 5. CDR3 length: 14 residues. Germline lookup yields CDR1 GTSNPN and CDR2 SVGIG (reference sequence). The CDR3 is CAWRTSGSANEQFF. CDR3 nucleotide sequence: TGTGCCTGGCGGACTAGCGGGAGCGCAAATGAGCAGTTCTTC. Using reference TRBV30 and TRBJ2-1 for the parts outside the CDR3, the full variable domain is SQTIHQWPATLVQPVGSPLSLECTVEGTSNPNLYWYRQAAGRGLQLLFYSVGIGQISSEVPQNLSASRPQDRQFILSSKKLLLSDSGFYLCAWRTSGSANEQFFGPGTRLTVL.

This chain joins TRBV7-6 and TRBJ2-5, with D perhaps matching TRBD1 (5 bases). The CDR3 runs to 16 residues. V lost 1 base and J lost 1, with 13 bases in between. Germline V gene lookup returns CDR1 SGHVS and CDR2 FNYEAQ. The CDR3 loop reads CASSLGLQGSQETQYF. The CDR3 region has the DNA TGTGCCAGCAGCTTAGGTCTTCAGGGTAGCCAAGAGACCCAGTACTTC.

The chain combines TRBV7-2 with TRBJ2-5; weak D call: TRBD2 (6 bases). Germline-derived CDR1 and CDR2 are SGHTA and FQGNSA. Trimming cost V 0 bases and J 4 bases, with 9 bases left between them. The CDR3 has 14 amino acids. The CDR3 is CASSLATSSETQYF. The CDR3 DNA follows: TGTGCCAGCAGCTTAGCGACTAGTTCAGAGACCCAGTACTTC.

This clone showed up just a few times. The J gene is TRBJ1-6, the V gene TRBV30; D ambiguous. The CDR3 consists of 14 residues. Per the germline V gene, CDR1 is GTSNPN and CDR2 is SVGIG (reference sequence). V was pared by 2 bases and J by 0 bases, with 5 bases between. CDR3 sequence reads: CAWSPRSYNSPLHF. CDR3 nucleotides: TGTGCCTGGAGTCCCCGCTCCTATAATTCACCCCTCCACTTT.

This clone was detected only a few times. The rearrangement joins TRBV2 to TRBJ2-7; weak D call: TRBD1 (8 bases). This CDR3 contains 15 residues. V was shortened by 3 bases and J by 4 bases, with 16 bases between the two germline ends. Germline CDR1 reads SNHLY; CDR2 reads FYNNEI. CDR3 sequence reads: CASSDPQGGSYEQYF. For the CDR3, the DNA is TGTGCCAGCAGTGACCCACAGGGGGGGAGTTACGAGCAGTACTTC.

This clone was observed a few times. The chain links TRBV5-1 to TRBJ2-6, with D hard to call. Trimming took 0 bases from V and 0 from J, leaving 7 bases between them. Looked up from germline, CDR1 is SGHRS and CDR2 is YFSETQ. The CDR3 is 16 residues long. CDR3 protein: CASSLGQDSGANVLTF. For the CDR3, the DNA is TGCGCCAGCAGCTTGGGTCAGGACTCTGGGGCCAACGTCCTGACTTTC.

The table lists this clone with a few counts. This chain uses TRBV19 with TRBJ1-2; TRBD1 matches at 7 bases. Germline assignment: CDR1 LNHDA and CDR2 SQIVND (reference sequence). The CDR3 has 15 residues. The ends lost 6 bases at V and 2 bases at J; junction bases unmatched: 9. CDR3 bases: TGTGCCAGTAGCACTCCTGGACAGGCGAACTATGGCTACACCTTC. Protein product: CASSTPGQANYGYTF.

This clone was seen a few times. The chain is built from TRBV27 and TRBJ2-5; no clear D. The CDR3 is made up of 13 amino acids. V was shortened by 4 bases and J by 2 bases, with 8 bases between the two germline ends. In germline, CDR1 is MNHEY, CDR2 SMNVEV (reference sequence). The chain's CDR3 is CASSYRRQETQYF. The CDR3, as DNA: TGTGCCAGCAGTTATAGGCGACAAGAGACCCAGTACTTC.

This chain connects TRBV7-2 to TRBJ1-5; D ambiguous. The ends were cut back, 2 bases at V and 2 bases at J, with 13 bases in the middle. The germline V gene has CDR1 SGHTA and CDR2 FQGNSA. There are 16 residues in the CDR3. Here the CDR3 DNA reads TGTGCCAGCAGCTTAAACTATCCCTCTGGCAATCAGCCCCAGCATTTT. Translating gives CASSLNYPSGNQPQHF.

This clone was detected a few times. CDR3 nucleotide sequence: TGTGCCAGCAGCTCAGGGCCCCGCACCCATACGCAGTATTTT. As protein: CASSSGPRTHTQYF. The J gene is TRBJ2-3, the V gene TRBV7-6, with TRBD1 as a possible D gene (5 bases). Germline CDR1 SGHVS, CDR2 FNYEAQ. With 4 bases removed from V and 7 bases from J, the gap between germline ends came to 15 bases. CDR3 length equals 14 residues.